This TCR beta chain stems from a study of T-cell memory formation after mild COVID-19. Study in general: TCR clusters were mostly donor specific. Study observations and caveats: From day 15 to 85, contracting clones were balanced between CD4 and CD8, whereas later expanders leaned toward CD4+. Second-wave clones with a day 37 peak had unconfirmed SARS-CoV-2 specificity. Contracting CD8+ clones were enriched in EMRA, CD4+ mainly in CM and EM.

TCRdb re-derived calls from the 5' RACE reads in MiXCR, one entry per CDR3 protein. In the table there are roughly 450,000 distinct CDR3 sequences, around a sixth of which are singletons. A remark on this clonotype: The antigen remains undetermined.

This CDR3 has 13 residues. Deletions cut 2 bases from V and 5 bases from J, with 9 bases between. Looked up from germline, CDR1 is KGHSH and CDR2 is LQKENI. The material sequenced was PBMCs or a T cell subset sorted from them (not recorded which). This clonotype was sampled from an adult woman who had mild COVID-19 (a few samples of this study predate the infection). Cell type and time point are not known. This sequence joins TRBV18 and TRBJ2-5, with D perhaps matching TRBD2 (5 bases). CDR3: CASSPTSGETQYF. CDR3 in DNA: TGTGCCAGCTCACCAACGTCGGGGGAGACCCAGTACTTC. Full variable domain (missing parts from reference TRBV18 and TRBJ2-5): NAGVMQNPRHLVRRRGQEARLRCSPMKGHSHVYWYRQLPEEGLKFMVYLQKENIIDESGMPKERFSAEFPKEGPSILRIQQVVRGDSAAYFCASSPTSGETQYFGPGTRLLVL.